These 15 T cell receptor beta chains originate from one sample sequenced in a study of T-cell memory formation after mild COVID-19. Each CDR3 protein gets one entry after TCRdb re-called the 5' RACE reads with MiXCR. The sample carries 250,000 to 350,000 distinct CDR3 sequences, around 19% recorded once. Sequencing used PBMCs or a T cell subset sorted from them (not recorded which). These receptors were obtained from a man aged 18 to 29 who had mild COVID-19 (a few samples of this study predate the infection). Cell type and time point are not known.

This clonotype showed up just a few times. J is TRBJ1-4 and V is TRBV28; D is ambiguous. From germline, CDR1 is MDHEN and CDR2 SYDVKM. Trimming took 6 bases from V and 8 from J, leaving 7 bases between them. CDR3 length: 11 amino acids. The CDR3: CASRVEEKLFF. The CDR3 nucleotides are TGTGCCAGCAGAGTAGAGGAAAAACTGTTTTTT.

The V and J genes are TRBV12-5 and TRBJ2-7, with no clear D. Trimming left V 0 bases short and J 3 bases short, with 6 bases between. Germline V CDR1 and CDR2: LGHNT, FRNRAP. The CDR3 has 13 residues. The CDR3 DNA is TGTGCTAGTGGTTTGGTACCCAGCTACGAGCAGTACTTC. This encodes CASGLVPSYEQYF.

This clonotype was seen a few times. The chain carries TRBV5-1 and TRBJ1-4; the match to TRBD1 covers 7 bases. Germline lookup yields CDR1 SGHRS and CDR2 YFSETQ. The CDR3 is made up of 13 amino acids. The V gene end was trimmed by 7 bases and the J gene end by 3 bases; junction bases not matched to a gene: 3. This CDR3 reads CASAQGSNEKLFF. CDR3 DNA: TGCGCCAGCGCACAGGGGTCTAATGAAAAACTGTTTTTT.

The rearrangement uses TRBV6-5 and TRBJ1-5; unclear D gene. Germline loops: CDR1 MNHEY, CDR2 SVGAGI. The CDR3 contains 10 residues. V was trimmed by 9 bases and J by 12 bases, leaving 12 bases between them. CDR3 bases: TGTGCCAGAGGGAGCAACCACCAGCATTTT. It is translated as CARGSNHQHF.

The chain combines TRBV7-6 with TRBJ1-1; no firm D call. Germline V gene sequence: CDR1 SGHVS, CDR2 FNYEAQ. CDR3 length: 15 residues. Trimming removed 8 bases at V and 0 bases at J, with 16 bases between. The DNA of the CDR3 is TGTGCCAGCGGAGATTCGTCCAGAATGAACACTGAAGCTTTCTTT. The encoded protein is CASGDSSRMNTEAFF.

The rearrangement links TRBV7-9 to TRBJ1-1; no definite D call. The CDR3 contains 15 residues. Germline assignment: CDR1 SEHNR and CDR2 FQNEAQ (reference sequence). Trimming took off 1 base at V and 4 bases at J, with 13 bases between the two ends. CDR3 sequence: CASSLEGSGVTEAFF. The CDR3 DNA follows: TGTGCCAGCAGCTTAGAAGGCAGTGGGGTCACTGAAGCTTTCTTT. Filled out from reference TRBV7-9 and TRBJ1-1, the complete variable domain reads DTGVSQNPRHKITKRGQNVTFRCDPISEHNRLYWYRQTLGQGPEFLTYFQNEAQLEKSRLLSDRFSAERPKGSFSTLEIQRTEQGDSAMYLCASSLEGSGVTEAFFGQGTRLTVV.

This chain links TRBV7-2 with TRBJ1-6; D might be TRBD1 (6 bases). CDR1 SGHTA and CDR2 FQGNSA come from the germline V gene. V was shortened by 0 bases and J by 7 bases, with 10 bases between the two germline ends. This CDR3 is 15 amino acids long. Here the CDR3 reads CASSLAGHLNSPLHF. In DNA, the CDR3 is TGTGCCAGCAGCTTAGCGGGACACCTCAATTCACCCCTCCACTTT.

The chain is built from TRBV6-2 or TRBV6-3 and TRBJ2-7; D remains ambiguous. The germline gives CDR1 MNHEY, CDR2 SVGEGT. Trimming shortened V by 6 bases and J by 7 bases, and 7 bases separated the two germline ends. This CDR3 has 10 residues. CDR3 amino acids: CASRNGEQYF. The CDR3 DNA reads TGTGCCAGCAGAAATGGTGAGCAGTACTTC.

This chain joins TRBV3-1 and TRBJ2-7; D gene unclear. Germline CDR1 is LGHDT and CDR2 is YNNKEL (reference sequence). CDR3 length: 10 residues. V lost 8 bases and J 4 bases, leaving 6 bases between the germline ends. CDR3 residues: CASGSYEQYV. CDR3 nucleotides: TGTGCCAGCGGATCGTACGAGCAGTACGTC.

The chain recombines TRBV11-2 with TRBJ1-1; no clear D gene. Trimming pared 0 bases from V and 5 bases from J, leaving 7 bases between. Germline values: CDR1 SGHAT, CDR2 FQNNGV. CDR3 length equals 13 residues. The CDR3 region is CASSLERATEAFF. The CDR3 DNA sequence: TGTGCCAGCAGCTTAGAAAGGGCGACTGAAGCTTTCTTT.

This clonotype came up a few times. The chain has TRBV12-3 or TRBV12-4 and TRBJ1-6; D gene uncertain. The CDR3 runs 13 residues. V lost 1 base, J lost 10 bases, and 8 bases lay in between. CDR3 in DNA: TGTGCCAGCAGTTTAGGGTCTCCCTCACCCCTCCACTTT. This codes for CASSLGSPSPLHF.

The chain joins TRBV20-1 to TRBJ2-1; D possibly corresponds to TRBD2 (5 bases). The CDR3 totals 14 residues. Germline CDR1 reads DFQATT; CDR2 reads SNEGSKA (reference sequence). V was trimmed by 3 bases and J by 0 bases, leaving 9 bases between them. CDR3 in DNA: TGCAGTGCTAGGGACTCAAGCTCCTACAATGAGCAGTTCTTC. Encoded protein: CSARDSSSYNEQFF.

This clonotype was seen only a few times. V usage is TRBV5-1 and J usage is TRBJ2-1; 7 nucleotides line up with TRBD1. V shed 2 bases, J shed 10 bases, and the junction held 12 bases outside the gene matches. The CDR3 has 15 residues. The germline V gene has CDR1 SGHRS and CDR2 YFSETQ. The CDR3 DNA is TGCGCCAGCAGCTTAAGGGACAGCGCCCTTGACGAGCAGTTCTTC. It specifies CASSLRDSALDEQFF.

This chain connects TRBV12-3 or TRBV12-4 to TRBJ2-3, with 9 bases that match TRBD2. The CDR3 loop spans 17 amino acids. V lost 2 bases to trimming and J lost 3 bases; unmatched junction nucleotides: 9. CDR3 in DNA: TGTGCCAGCAGTTTATCTCCAGCGGGGGGCTTAACAGATACGCAGTATTTT. Its translation: CASSLSPAGGLTDTQYF.

This clonotype was seen a few times. J is TRBJ2-1 and V is TRBV7-9; a possible D gene is TRBD2 (6 bases). Germline CDR1 is SEHNR and CDR2 is FQNEAQ (reference sequence). The CDR3 has 12 amino acids. V lost 10 bases and J lost 8, with 15 bases in between. The CDR3 sequence is CATWRARDEQFF. CDR3 DNA sequence: TGTGCCACTTGGAGGGCCAGAGATGAGCAGTTCTTC. Based on the CDR3 plus reference TRBV7-9 and TRBJ2-1, the full variable domain is DTGVSQNPRHKITKRGQNVTFRCDPISEHNRLYWYRQTLGQGPEFLTYFQNEAQLEKSRLLSDRFSAERPKGSFSTLEIQRTEQGDSAMYLCATWRARDEQFFGPGTRLTVL.